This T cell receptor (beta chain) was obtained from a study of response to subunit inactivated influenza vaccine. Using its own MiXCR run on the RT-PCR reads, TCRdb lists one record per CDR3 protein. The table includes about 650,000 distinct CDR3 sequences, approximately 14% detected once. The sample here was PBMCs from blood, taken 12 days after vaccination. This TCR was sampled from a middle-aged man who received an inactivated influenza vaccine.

CDR3: CATSSRGDGTQYF. Written as DNA, the CDR3 is TGTGCCACCAGCTCCCGGGGTGATGGTACGCAGTATTTT. The rearrangement links TRBV15 to TRBJ2-3, with D maybe TRBD2 (5 bases). V shed 5 bases and J shed 8 bases, with 14 bases lying between them. The length of the CDR3 is 13 residues. From germline, CDR1 is LNHNV and CDR2 YYDKDF (reference sequence).